Listed below are T cell receptor beta chains from one sample, sequenced in a study of radiotherapy plus CTLA-4 blockade in lung cancer. The method was immunoSEQ multiplex PCR; TCRdb's version includes in-frame clones alone and lacks a portion of them. The table has tens of thousands of clones, around 86% seen once. The starting material was peripheral blood, obtained from a patient treated with radiotherapy plus ipilimumab. The receptors shown here come from a human donor with non-small cell lung cancer whose response to radiotherapy plus ipilimumab could not be evaluated. Each CDR3 is given with its conserved first and last residue. D genes are given only for firm matches. Clone size is stated in some rows and not others, as once, few, many or a class when expanded.

V gene,D gene,J gene,clone size,CDR3 DNA,CDR3 protein
TRBV10-3,.,TRBJ1-1,.,TGTGCCATCAGTGAGCTTGGACAAATGAACATTGAAGCTTTCTTT,CAISELGQMNIEAFF
TRBV6-5,.,TRBJ2-7,.,TGTGCCAGCAGTTCTTACAGGGGGGGTGCCTACGAGCAGTACTTC,CASSSYRGGAYEQYF
TRBV7-2,TRBD1,TRBJ2-7,.,TGTGCCAGCAGCGCCCGGACAGGGGGTGTCTACGAGCAGTACTTC,CASSARTGGVYEQYF
TRBV11-2,.,TRBJ1-4,.,TGTGCCAGCAGATTAGAGACAGTCCCTAATGAAAAACTGTTTTTT,CASRLETVPNEKLFF
TRBV27,TRBD1,TRBJ2-5,.,TGTGCCAGCAGACCAAGGGACAGGTTTCGGGAGACCCAGTACTTC,CASRPRDRFRETQYF
TRBV2,TRBD1,TRBJ1-5,.,TGTGCCAGCAGTGTCGAGGCAGGGGGTAGTCAGCCCCAGCATTTT,CASSVEAGGSQPQHF
TRBV2,.,TRBJ1-1,.,TGTGCCAGCAAAGGGGGAAACCGCAACACTGAAGCTTTCTTT,CASKGGNRNTEAFF
TRBV6-4,TRBD1,TRBJ2-2,.,TGTGCCAGCAGGGGACAGGGAACCGGGGAGCTGTTTTTT,CASRGQGTGELFF
TRBV5-4,.,TRBJ2-3,.,TGTGCCAGCAGCTTGGAACGACACTCGATTATTCGCACAGATACGCAGTATTTT,CASSLERHSIIRTDTQYF
TRBV4-1,.,TRBJ2-1,.,TGCGCCAGCAGCGCCGGGGGATTAAGGTCCTACAATGAGCAGTTCTTC,CASSAGGLRSYNEQFF
TRBV19,TRBD1,TRBJ1-2,.,TGTGCCAGTAGTGCCCGGGACAGGGGGAATGGATATGGCTACACCTTC,CASSARDRGNGYGYTF
TRBV28,TRBD2,TRBJ2-3,.,TGTGCCGCGGGGGGGGTTGCGACAGATACGCAGTATTTT,CAAGGVATDTQYF
TRBV6-6,.,TRBJ2-7,.,TGTGCCAGCAGTTACTCCCAGGGTTACGAGCAGTACTTC,CASSYSQGYEQYF
TRBV10-3,.,TRBJ2-4,.,TGTGCCATCAGTGAGGGGACAAGCCTAGCCAAAAACATTCAGTACTTC,CAISEGTSLAKNIQYF
TRBV28,TRBD1,TRBJ1-4,.,TGTGCCAGCAGTCCTGGACAGGGGCAAGAAAAACTGTTTTTT,CASSPGQGQEKLFF
TRBV10-2,TRBD1,TRBJ2-7,.,TGCGCCAGCAGCGGGATCGGGACAGTTGACTACGAGCAGTACTTC,CASSGIGTVDYEQYF
TRBV5-4,TRBD2,TRBJ2-1,.,TGTGCCAGTTGCGCGGGAGGGCCCGACAATGAGCAGTTCTTC,CASCAGGPDNEQFF
TRBV4-3,TRBD1,TRBJ2-7,.,TGCGCCAGCAGCCAAGGGGACAGGGCGGGTGGGCAGTACTTC,CASSQGDRAGGQYF
TRBV25-1,.,TRBJ2-5,.,TGTGCCAGCAGTGAGGGGGGGGCGTGGGAGACCCAGTACTTC,CASSEGGAWETQYF
TRBV4-1,TRBD1,TRBJ2-2,.,TGCGCCAGCAGCCAGAGATGGGACAGGGGGCTTAGCGGGGAGCTGTTTTTT,CASSQRWDRGLSGELFF
TRBV7-8,.,TRBJ1-5,.,TGTGCCAGCAGCTTAGATCGATGGGGTCAGGGACAGCCCCAGCATTTT,CASSLDRWGQGQPQHF
TRBV19,.,TRBJ2-1,.,TGTGCCAGTAGCCCCTCTGGGTACCGGGAGAATGAGCAGTTCTTC,CASSPSGYRENEQFF
TRBV13,.,TRBJ2-3,.,TGTGCCAGCAGCTTACTTAGCGGCCCGGGGGTAGATACGCAGTATTTT,CASSLLSGPGVDTQYF
TRBV19,TRBD1,TRBJ1-1,.,TGTGCCAGTAGCACCGGGACAGGGACTGAAGCTTTCTTT,CASSTGTGTEAFF
TRBV10-1,.,TRBJ1-5,once,TGCGCCAGCAGGAGCGGGGATAGCAATCAGCCCCAGCATTTT,CASRSGDSNQPQHF
TRBV7-2,TRBD2,TRBJ2-3,.,TGTGCCAGCAGCGCGATACTAGCGGGGGGGCCTGCCCCAAATACGCAGTATTTT,CASSAILAGGPAPNTQYF
TRBV28,.,TRBJ1-2,.,TGTGCCAGCAGTTCAGGGGACTATGGCTACACCTTC,CASSSGDYGYTF
TRBV7-9,.,TRBJ2-7,once,TGTGCCAGCAGCCCGAGACTGGGGCACGAGCAGTACTTC,CASSPRLGHEQYF
TRBV19,.,TRBJ2-5,.,TGTGCCAGTAGTATAGGATCCAGGGGTGGCCAGGAGACCCAGTACTTC,CASSIGSRGGQETQYF
TRBV9,TRBD1,TRBJ1-1,.,TGTGCCAGCAGCGCCAGGAGGGGGCCTGACACTGAAGCTTTCTTT,CASSARRGPDTEAFF
TRBV28,.,TRBJ2-4,once,TGTGCCAGCTGGAGAAACCTAGCCAAAAACATTCAGTACTTC,CASWRNLAKNIQYF
TRBV27,TRBD1,TRBJ2-2,.,TGTGCCAGCAGTTTACGCCCCCTGACAGGGAGTACCGGGGAGCTGTTTTTT,CASSLRPLTGSTGELFF
TRBV28,TRBD2,TRBJ2-7,.,TGTGCCAGCAGTTCTCCTAGCGGGAGGTACTACGAGCAGTACTTC,CASSSPSGRYYEQYF
TRBV27,.,TRBJ1-2,.,TGTGCCAGCAGTGAACAGGCACATGGGCGGAACTATGGCTACACCTTC,CASSEQAHGRNYGYTF
TRBV5-1,.,TRBJ1-4,.,TGCGCCAGCAGCCGGCGGGCGGAACTTAATGAAAAACTGTTTTTT,CASSRRAELNEKLFF
TRBV7-9,.,TRBJ1-6,.,TGTGCCAGCAGCTCACAGGGCGCTAATTCACCCCTCCACTTT,CASSSQGANSPLHF
TRBV5-1,.,TRBJ2-5,.,TGCGCCAGCAGCCAAGGGACACTCCAAGAGACCCAGTACTTC,CASSQGTLQETQYF
TRBV11-1,TRBD1,TRBJ2-3,.,TGTGCCAGCAGGAGTTCCGGGACAGGGCCCCCGGATACGCAGTATTTT,CASRSSGTGPPDTQYF
TRBV28,.,TRBJ2-1,once,TGTGCCAGCAGTTTATCTCGGACTCCCCCGTTCCCTAAGTACAATGAGCAGTTCTTC,CASSLSRTPPFPKYNEQFF
TRBV2,.,TRBJ2-1,.,TGTGCCAGCAGTGAAGGAGTCGGGCGGGCGTCCTCCTACAATGAGCAGTTCTTC,CASSEGVGRASSYNEQFF
TRBV20-1,.,TRBJ1-2,.,TGCAGTGTAACAGGTTACTATGGCTACACCTTC,CSVTGYYGYTF